The source of this TCR beta chain is a study of T cell changes during pregnancy in multiple sclerosis. The repertoire was sequenced with immunoSEQ multiplex PCR; TCRdb's copy has only in-frame clones and lacks some. The data contain approximately 88,000 clones, over 80% of them singletons. Per germline, CDR1 MNHEY and CDR2 SVGAGI. This CDR3 region has 15 residues. Deletions cut 0 bases from V and 2 bases from J, with 11 bases between. The J gene is TRBJ2-7, the V gene TRBV6-5; no reliable D call. The sequence was collected from a female donor with multiple sclerosis, enrolled in a pregnancy study. The sequencing here drew on peripheral blood, taken in the first trimester of pregnancy. The CDR3 region has the DNA TGTGCCAGCAGTTACTCGCCCCCAGGTACCTACGAGCAGTACTTC. This sequence encodes CASSYSPPGTYEQYF.